This is a list of T cell receptor beta chains from one sample in a study of blood T cells in healthy people across ages. TCRdb reprocessed the 5' RACE reads with MiXCR, giving one entry per CDR3 protein. Found here are some 920,000 distinct CDR3 sequences, roughly half of them singletons; the top ten hold 20% to 25%. Sample: blood. Receptors originate from a woman in her fifties or sixties in good health. Both conserved end residues are part of each CDR3. The order of the fields is V gene, D gene, clone size, J gene, CDR3 protein, CDR3 DNA. The D gene is left open where the match is weak. Only some rows state a clone size, as once, few, many or a class for expanded clones.

TRBV20-1	TRBD1	NA	TRBJ2-7	CSARETGAFTVYEQYF	TGCAGTGCTAGAGAAACAGGGGCCTTCACTGTCTACGAGCAGTACTTC
TRBV7-9	NA	many	TRBJ2-4	CASSPELAYKNIQYF	TGTGCCAGCAGCCCAGAGCTAGCGTACAAAAACATTCAGTACTTC
TRBV20-1	TRBD2	many	TRBJ2-7	CSADSLAGSYEQYF	TGCAGTGCTGACTCACTAGCGGGATCCTACGAGCAGTACTTC
TRBV28	NA	NA	TRBJ2-7	CASSLLQSSSYEQYF	TGTGCCAGCAGTTTATTACAGTCAAGCTCCTACGAGCAGTACTTC
TRBV7-2	NA	many	TRBJ2-5	CASSSSGTRKYF	TGTGCCAGCAGCTCCTCCGGGACCCGAAAGTACTTC
TRBV5-1	TRBD2	NA	TRBJ2-1	CASSAYIAGMLYEQFF	TGCGCCAGCAGCGCCTATATAGCGGGAATGCTATATGAGCAGTTCTTC
TRBV4-1	NA	once	TRBJ2-1	CASSPRAGGNEQFF	TGCGCCAGCAGCCCGCGGGCTGGCGGGAATGAGCAGTTCTTC
TRBV10-3	NA	NA	TRBJ1-1	CAIRTTEEAFF	TGTGCCATCAGGACGACAGAAGAAGCTTTCTTT
TRBV9	NA	NA	TRBJ1-2	CASTRVPGGYTF	TGTGCCAGCACTCGGGTACCGGGTGGCTACACCTTC
TRBV25-1	NA	few	TRBJ1-6	CASSDRRGTNSPLHF	TGTGCCAGCAGTGATCGGAGGGGTACTAATTCACCCCTCCACTTT
TRBV25-1	NA	NA	TRBJ1-6	CASSEFSTLHF	TGTGCCAGCAGTGAATTTTCCACCCTCCACTTT
TRBV9	TRBD2	NA	TRBJ2-7	CASSAGLALSYEQYF	TGTGCCAGCAGCGCCGGACTAGCGTTATCCTACGAGCAGTACTTC
TRBV28	NA	NA	TRBJ2-5	CASRHPWEPQETQYF	TGTGCCAGCAGGCACCCCTGGGAGCCCCAAGAGACCCAGTACTTC
TRBV6-2/TRBV6-3	NA	NA	TRBJ1-2	CASSHLSWGEGYGYTF	TGTGCCAGCAGTCACTTGTCTTGGGGAGAAGGCTATGGCTACACCTTC
TRBV9	NA	NA	TRBJ2-5	CASSATREGTQYF	TGTGCCAGCAGCGCGACCCGGGAAGGGACCCAGTACTTC
TRBV30	NA	few	TRBJ2-6	CAWIGGAGANVLTF	TGTGCCTGGATAGGGGGGGCTGGGGCCAACGTCCTGACTTTC
TRBV28	NA	few	TRBJ2-6	CASSLVISGANVLTF	TGTGCCAGCAGTTTAGTGATCTCTGGGGCCAACGTCCTGACTTTC
TRBV7-2	NA	NA	TRBJ2-3	CASSLAGPVDTQYF	TGTGCCAGCAGCTTAGCGGGACCTGTAGATACGCAGTATTTT
TRBV21-1	NA	NA	TRBJ2-7	CASSKAGTSGTYEQYF	TGTGCCAGCAGCAAAGCAGGGACTAGCGGCACCTACGAGCAGTACTTC
TRBV29-1	NA	few	TRBJ2-3	CSVVIRADTQYF	TGCAGCGTTGTTATTAGGGCAGATACGCAGTATTTT
TRBV6-5	TRBD1	few	TRBJ2-7	CASGNAGGFGYEQYF	TGTGCCAGCGGAAACGCAGGGGGCTTCGGATACGAGCAGTACTTC
TRBV20-1	NA	few	TRBJ2-7	CSASYSYEQYF	TGCAGTGCTTCCTACTCCTACGAGCAGTACTTC
TRBV27	TRBD1	few	TRBJ1-5	CASRGQPSQPQHF	TGTGCCAGCAGGGGACAGCCGAGTCAGCCCCAGCATTTT
TRBV11-2	TRBD2	NA	TRBJ2-7	CASSLGPAGAVYEQYF	TGTGCCAGCAGCTTAGGGCCAGCGGGAGCGGTCTACGAGCAGTACTTC
TRBV7-2	TRBD2	NA	TRBJ2-1	CASSLVSSGRNEQFF	TGTGCCAGCAGCTTAGTTTCTAGCGGGAGGAATGAGCAGTTCTTC
TRBV2	TRBD2	NA	TRBJ2-1	CASSGRAGGSANEQFF	TGTGCCAGCAGTGGGCGAGCGGGAGGGTCGGCCAATGAGCAGTTCTTC
TRBV2	TRBD1	NA	TRBJ1-4	CASNRQGQGDEKLFF	TGTGCCAGCAATAGACAGGGACAGGGTGATGAAAAACTGTTTTTT
TRBV3-1	TRBD2	once	TRBJ2-1	CASGQAAGAVNEQFF	TGTGCCAGCGGCCAAGCCGCGGGAGCAGTAAATGAGCAGTTCTTC
TRBV6-5	TRBD2	NA	TRBJ2-5	CASSSPGLAGGNEQYF	TGTGCCAGCAGCTCCCCCGGACTAGCGGGAGGGAATGAGCAGTACTTC
TRBV20-1	TRBD1	NA	TRBJ2-3	CSAGDRGSTDTQYF	TGCAGTGCTGGAGACAGGGGGAGCACAGATACGCAGTATTTT
TRBV7-2	NA	NA	TRBJ2-3	CASSSTQHLNTQYF	TGTGCCAGCAGCTCAACCCAGCATTTGAATACGCAGTATTTT
TRBV4-3	TRBD1	NA	TRBJ2-7	CASSQSPGGYEQYF	TGCGCCAGCAGCCAGTCACCAGGGGGATACGAGCAGTACTTC
TRBV6-5	TRBD2	NA	TRBJ2-3	CASSPGLRGADTQYF	TGTGCCAGCAGTCCGGGACTAAGGGGCGCAGATACGCAGTATTTT
TRBV7-9	TRBD1	NA	TRBJ2-7	CASSSGQGMYEQYF	TGTGCCAGCAGCTCGGGACAGGGCATGTACGAGCAGTACTTC
TRBV20-1	NA	NA	TRBJ2-7	CSVRLRGTYEQYF	TGCAGTGTCCGTTTGCGGGGAACCTACGAGCAGTACTTC
TRBV28	NA	NA	TRBJ1-1	CASSTAGGRNEAFF	TGTGCCAGCAGTACAGCAGGAGGACGAAATGAAGCTTTCTTT
TRBV20-1	TRBD2	NA	TRBJ2-7	CSANPQAGVWEQYF	TGCAGTGCCAACCCGCAAGCGGGAGTTTGGGAGCAGTACTTC
TRBV13	TRBD2	NA	TRBJ2-2	CASSLNLRSKTLAGGPVGELFF	TGTGCCAGCAGCTTAAATCTACGGTCCAAAACACTAGCGGGAGGGCCTGTCGGGGAGCTGTTTTTT
TRBV4-1	NA	NA	TRBJ2-7	CASSHARGEQYF	TGCGCCAGCAGCCACGCCCGGGGGGAGCAGTACTTC
TRBV5-1	NA	few	TRBJ2-1	CASSLSLARHNEQFF	TGCGCCAGCAGCTTGTCTCTAGCGAGGCACAATGAGCAGTTCTTC